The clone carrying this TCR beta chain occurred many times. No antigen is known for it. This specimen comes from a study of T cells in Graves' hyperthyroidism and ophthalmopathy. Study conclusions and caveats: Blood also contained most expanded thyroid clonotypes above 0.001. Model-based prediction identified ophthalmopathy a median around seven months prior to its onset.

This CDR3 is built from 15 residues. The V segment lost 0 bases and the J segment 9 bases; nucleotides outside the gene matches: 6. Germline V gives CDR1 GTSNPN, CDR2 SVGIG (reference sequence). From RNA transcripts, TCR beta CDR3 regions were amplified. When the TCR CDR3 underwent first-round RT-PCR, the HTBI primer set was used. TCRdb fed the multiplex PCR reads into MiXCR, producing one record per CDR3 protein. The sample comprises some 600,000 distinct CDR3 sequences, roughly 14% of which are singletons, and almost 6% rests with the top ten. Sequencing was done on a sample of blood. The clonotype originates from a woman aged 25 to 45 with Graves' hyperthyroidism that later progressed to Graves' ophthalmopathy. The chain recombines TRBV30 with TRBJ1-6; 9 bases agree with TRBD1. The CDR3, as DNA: TGTGCCTGGAGTGTAAGGACAGGGGTTAGTTCACCCCTCCACTTT. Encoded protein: CAWSVRTGVSSPLHF.